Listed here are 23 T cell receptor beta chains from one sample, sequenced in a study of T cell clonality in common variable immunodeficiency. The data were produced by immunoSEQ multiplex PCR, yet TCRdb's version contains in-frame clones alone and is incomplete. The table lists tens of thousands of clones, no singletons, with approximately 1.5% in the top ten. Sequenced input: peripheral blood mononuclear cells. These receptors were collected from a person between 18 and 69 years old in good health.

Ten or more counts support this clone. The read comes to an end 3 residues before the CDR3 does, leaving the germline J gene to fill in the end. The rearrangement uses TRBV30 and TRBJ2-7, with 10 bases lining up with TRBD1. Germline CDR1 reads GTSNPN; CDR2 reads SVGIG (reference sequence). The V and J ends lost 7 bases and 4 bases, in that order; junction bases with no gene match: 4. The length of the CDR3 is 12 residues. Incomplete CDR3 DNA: TGTGCCTTGGGACAGGGGATGTACGAG. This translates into CALGQGMYE. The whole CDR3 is CALGQGMYEQYF.

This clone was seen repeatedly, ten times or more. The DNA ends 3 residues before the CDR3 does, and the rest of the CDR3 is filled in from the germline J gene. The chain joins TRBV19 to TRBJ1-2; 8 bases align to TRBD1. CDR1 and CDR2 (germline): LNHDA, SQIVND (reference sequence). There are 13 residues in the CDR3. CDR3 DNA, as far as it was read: TGTGCCAGTAGTCCCCAGGGGGCGAAAGGC. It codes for CASSPQGAKG. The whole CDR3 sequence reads CASSPQGAKGYTF.

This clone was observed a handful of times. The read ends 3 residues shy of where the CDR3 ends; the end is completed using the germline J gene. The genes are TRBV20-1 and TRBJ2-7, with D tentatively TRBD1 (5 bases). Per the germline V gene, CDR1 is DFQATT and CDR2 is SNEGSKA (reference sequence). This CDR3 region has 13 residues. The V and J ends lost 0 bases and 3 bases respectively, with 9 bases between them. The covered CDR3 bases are TGCAGTGCTAGAGATAGGACACTCTACGAG. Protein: CSARDRTLYE. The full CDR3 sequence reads CSARDRTLYEQYF.

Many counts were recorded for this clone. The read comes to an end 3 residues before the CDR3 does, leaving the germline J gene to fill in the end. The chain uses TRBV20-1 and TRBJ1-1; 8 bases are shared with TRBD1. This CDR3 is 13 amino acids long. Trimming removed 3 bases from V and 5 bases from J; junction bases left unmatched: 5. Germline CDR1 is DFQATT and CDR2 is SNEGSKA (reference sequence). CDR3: CSASPGGATEAFF. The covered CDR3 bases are TGCAGTGCTAGTCCAGGGGGCGCTACTGAA.

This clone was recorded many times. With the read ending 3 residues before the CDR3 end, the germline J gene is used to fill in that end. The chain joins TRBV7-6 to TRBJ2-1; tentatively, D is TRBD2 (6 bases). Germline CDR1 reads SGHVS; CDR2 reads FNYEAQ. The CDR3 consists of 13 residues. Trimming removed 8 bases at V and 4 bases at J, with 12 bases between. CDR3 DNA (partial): TGTGCCAGCGGCCAGGGACTTTACAATGAG. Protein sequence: CASGQGLYNE. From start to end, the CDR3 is CASGQGLYNEQFF.

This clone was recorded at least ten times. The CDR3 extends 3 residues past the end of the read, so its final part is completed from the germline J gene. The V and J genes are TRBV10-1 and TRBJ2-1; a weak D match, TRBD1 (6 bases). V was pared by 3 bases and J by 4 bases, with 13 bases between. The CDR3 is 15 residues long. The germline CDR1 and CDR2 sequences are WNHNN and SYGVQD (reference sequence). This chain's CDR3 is CASSEVGQGYNEQFF. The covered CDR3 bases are TGCGCCAGCAGTGAAGTGGGACAAGGGTACAATGAG.

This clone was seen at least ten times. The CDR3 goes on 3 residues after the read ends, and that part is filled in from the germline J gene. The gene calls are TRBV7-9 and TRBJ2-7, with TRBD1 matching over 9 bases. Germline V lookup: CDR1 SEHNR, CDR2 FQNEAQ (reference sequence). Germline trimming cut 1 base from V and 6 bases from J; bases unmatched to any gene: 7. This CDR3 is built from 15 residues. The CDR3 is CASSLGGQGLSEQYF. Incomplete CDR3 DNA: TGTGCCAGCAGCTTAGGGGGACAGGGCTTGTCCGAG.

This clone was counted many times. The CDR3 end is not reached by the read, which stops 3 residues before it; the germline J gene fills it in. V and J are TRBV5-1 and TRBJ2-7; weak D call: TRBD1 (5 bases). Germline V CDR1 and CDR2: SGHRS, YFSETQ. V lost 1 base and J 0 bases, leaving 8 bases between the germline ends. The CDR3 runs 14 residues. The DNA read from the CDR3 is TGCGCCAGCAGCTTGCTGGACACCTCCTACGAG. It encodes CASSLLDTSYE. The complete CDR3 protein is CASSLLDTSYEQYF.

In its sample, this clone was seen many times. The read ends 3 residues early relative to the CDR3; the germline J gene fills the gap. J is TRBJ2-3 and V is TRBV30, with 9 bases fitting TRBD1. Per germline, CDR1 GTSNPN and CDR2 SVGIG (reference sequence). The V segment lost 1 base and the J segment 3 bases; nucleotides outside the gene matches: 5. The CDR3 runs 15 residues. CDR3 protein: CAWSEGQGGTDTQYF. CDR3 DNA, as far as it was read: TGTGCCTGGAGTGAGGGACAGGGTGGTACAGATACG.

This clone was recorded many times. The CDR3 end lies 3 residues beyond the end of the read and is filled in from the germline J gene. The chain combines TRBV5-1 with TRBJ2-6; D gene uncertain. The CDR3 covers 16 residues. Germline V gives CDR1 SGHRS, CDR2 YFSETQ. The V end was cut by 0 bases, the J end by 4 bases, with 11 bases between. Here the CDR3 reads CASSLGLGGGANVLTF. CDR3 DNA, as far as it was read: TGCGCCAGCAGCTTGGGGCTCGGCGGAGGGGCCAACGTC.

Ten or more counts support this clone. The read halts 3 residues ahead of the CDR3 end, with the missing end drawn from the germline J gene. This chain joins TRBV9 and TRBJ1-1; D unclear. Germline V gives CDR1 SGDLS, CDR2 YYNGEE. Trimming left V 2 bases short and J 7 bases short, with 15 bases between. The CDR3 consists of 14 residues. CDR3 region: CASSVGTENVEAFF. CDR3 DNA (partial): TGTGCCAGCAGCGTCGGAACAGAAAATGTTGAA.

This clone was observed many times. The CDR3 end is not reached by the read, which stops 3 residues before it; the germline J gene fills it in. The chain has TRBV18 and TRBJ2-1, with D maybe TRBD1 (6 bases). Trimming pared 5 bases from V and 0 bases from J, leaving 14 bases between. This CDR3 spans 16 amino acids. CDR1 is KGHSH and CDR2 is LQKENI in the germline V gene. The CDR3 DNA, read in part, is TGTGCCAGCTCATTGGTCGGGACAAACTCCTACAATGAG. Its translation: CASSLVGTNSYNE. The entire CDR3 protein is CASSLVGTNSYNEQFF.

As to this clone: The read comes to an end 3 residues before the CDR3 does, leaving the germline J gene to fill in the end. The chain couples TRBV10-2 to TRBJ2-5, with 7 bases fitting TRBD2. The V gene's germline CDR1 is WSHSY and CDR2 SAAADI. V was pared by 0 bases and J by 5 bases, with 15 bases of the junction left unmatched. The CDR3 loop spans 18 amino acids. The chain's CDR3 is CASSESYYGGSLLETQYF. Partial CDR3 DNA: TGCGCCAGCAGTGAGTCTTATTATGGCGGGAGTCTTTTGGAGACC.

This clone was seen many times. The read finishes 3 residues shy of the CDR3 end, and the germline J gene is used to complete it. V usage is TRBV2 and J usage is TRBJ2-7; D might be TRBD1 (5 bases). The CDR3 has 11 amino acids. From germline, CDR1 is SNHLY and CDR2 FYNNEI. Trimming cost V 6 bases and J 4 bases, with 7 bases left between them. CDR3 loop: CASSAGYEQYF. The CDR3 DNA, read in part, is TGTGCCAGCAGCGCAGGGTACGAG.

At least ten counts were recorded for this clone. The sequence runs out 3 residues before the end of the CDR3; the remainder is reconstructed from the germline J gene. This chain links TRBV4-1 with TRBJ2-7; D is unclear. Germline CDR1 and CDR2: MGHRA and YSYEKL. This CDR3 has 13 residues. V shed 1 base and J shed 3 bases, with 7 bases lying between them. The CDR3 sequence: CASSQVLDYEQYF. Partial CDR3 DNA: TGCGCCAGCAGCCAAGTCCTAGACTACGAG.

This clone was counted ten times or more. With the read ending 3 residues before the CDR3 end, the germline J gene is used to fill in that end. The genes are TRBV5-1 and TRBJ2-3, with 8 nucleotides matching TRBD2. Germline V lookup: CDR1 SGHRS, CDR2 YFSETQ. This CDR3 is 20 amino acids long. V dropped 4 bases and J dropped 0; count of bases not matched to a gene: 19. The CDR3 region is CASSPKGWVVLAGSTDTQYF. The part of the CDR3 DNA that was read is TGCGCCAGCAGCCCCAAGGGGTGGGTCGTCCTAGCGGGCAGCACAGATACG.

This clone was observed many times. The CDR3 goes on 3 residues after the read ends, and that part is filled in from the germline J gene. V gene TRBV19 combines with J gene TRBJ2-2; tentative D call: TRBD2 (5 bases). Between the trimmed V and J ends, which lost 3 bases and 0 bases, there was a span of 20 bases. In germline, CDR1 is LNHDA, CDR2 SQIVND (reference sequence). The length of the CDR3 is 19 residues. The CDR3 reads CASSISGVRNRANTGELFF. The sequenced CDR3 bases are TGTGCCAGTAGTATCTCCGGGGTACGGAATCGCGCGAACACCGGGGAG.

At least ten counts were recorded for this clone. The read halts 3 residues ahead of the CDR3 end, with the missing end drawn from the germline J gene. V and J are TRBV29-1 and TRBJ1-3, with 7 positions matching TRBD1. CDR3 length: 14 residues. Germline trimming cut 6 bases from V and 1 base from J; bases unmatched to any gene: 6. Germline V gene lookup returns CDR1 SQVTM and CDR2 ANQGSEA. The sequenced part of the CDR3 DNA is TGCAGCGTAGCGAACAGGGGATCTGGAAACACC. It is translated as CSVANRGSGNT. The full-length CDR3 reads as CSVANRGSGNTIYF.

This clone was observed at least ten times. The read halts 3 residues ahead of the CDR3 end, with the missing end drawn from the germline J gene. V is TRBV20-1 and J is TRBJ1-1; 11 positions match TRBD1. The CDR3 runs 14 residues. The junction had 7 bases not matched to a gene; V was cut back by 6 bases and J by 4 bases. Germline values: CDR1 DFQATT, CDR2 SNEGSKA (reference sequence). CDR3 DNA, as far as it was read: TGCAGTGCCTGGACAGGGGGCGTTAGCACTGAA. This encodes CSAWTGGVSTE. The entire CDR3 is CSAWTGGVSTEAFF.

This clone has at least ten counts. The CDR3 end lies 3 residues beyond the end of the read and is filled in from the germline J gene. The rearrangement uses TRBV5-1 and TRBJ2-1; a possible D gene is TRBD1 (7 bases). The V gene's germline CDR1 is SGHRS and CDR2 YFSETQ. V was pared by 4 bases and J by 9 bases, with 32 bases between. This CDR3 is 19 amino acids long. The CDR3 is CASSPGRRAEGARAGEQFF. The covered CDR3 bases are TGCGCCAGCAGCCCGGGGAGGCGAGCGGAGGGGGCAAGGGCGGGTGAG.

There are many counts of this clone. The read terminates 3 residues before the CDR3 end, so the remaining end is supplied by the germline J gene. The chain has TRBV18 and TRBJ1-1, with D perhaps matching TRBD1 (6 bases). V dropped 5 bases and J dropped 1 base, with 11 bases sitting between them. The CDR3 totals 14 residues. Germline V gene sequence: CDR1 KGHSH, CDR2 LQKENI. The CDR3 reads CASSSGHQNTEAFF. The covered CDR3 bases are TGTGCCAGCTCATCGGGACACCAGAACACTGAA. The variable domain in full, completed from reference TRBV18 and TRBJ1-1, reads NAGVMQNPRHLVRRRGQEARLRCSPMKGHSHVYWYRQLPEEGLKFMVYLQKENIIDESGMPKERFSAEFPKEGPSILRIQQVVRGDSAAYFCASSSGHQNTEAFFGQGTRLTVV.

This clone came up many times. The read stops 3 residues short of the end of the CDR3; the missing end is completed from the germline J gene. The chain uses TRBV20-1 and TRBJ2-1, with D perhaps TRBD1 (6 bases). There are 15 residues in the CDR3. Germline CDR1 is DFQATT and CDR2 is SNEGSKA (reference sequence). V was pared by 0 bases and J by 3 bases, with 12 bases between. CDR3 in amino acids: CSAREGHASYNEQFF. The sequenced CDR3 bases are TGCAGTGCTAGAGAGGGACACGCCAGCTACAATGAG.

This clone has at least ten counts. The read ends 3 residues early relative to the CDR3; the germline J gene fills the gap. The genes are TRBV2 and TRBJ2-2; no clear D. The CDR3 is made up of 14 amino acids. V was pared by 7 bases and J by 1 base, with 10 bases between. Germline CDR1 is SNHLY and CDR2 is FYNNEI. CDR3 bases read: TGTGCCAGCATAAAGGCTCAGAACACCGGGGAG. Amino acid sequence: CASIKAQNTGE. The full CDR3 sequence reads CASIKAQNTGELFF.